This record looks at one T cell receptor (beta chain) sequence and its context. This sample was taken from a study of T cell changes during pregnancy in multiple sclerosis. V lost 0 bases, J lost 0 bases, and 11 bases lay in between. The germline V gene has CDR1 SGDLS and CDR2 YYNGEE. The CDR3 sequence is 16 residues long. Measured with immunoSEQ multiplex PCR; TCRdb has only the in-frame clones, and not every one. The table has tens of thousands of clones, approximately 94% seen once. The chain joins TRBV9 to TRBJ2-3, with D possibly TRBD2 on 5 matching bases. Sample: peripheral blood, taken before pregnancy. The TCR sequence derives from a female donor with multiple sclerosis, enrolled in a pregnancy study. The CDR3 nucleotides are TGTGCCAGCAGCGTAGAAGTGACTACCAGCACAGATACGCAGTATTTT. Translated, it gives CASSVEVTTSTDTQYF.